Shown below are 27 T cell receptor beta chains from a single sample sequenced in a study of blood T cell repertoires in COVID-19. The table came from immunoSEQ multiplex PCR; TCRdb's copy has only in-frame clones and leaves some out. The table lists 200,000 to 250,000 clones, under 85% of them singletons. Sample: peripheral blood. These receptors came from an elderly woman with COVID-19, enrolled during active disease.

The rearrangement joins TRBV9 to TRBJ2-1, with D tentatively TRBD2 (5 bases). V lost 2 bases to trimming and J lost 3 bases, with 9 bases between them. The CDR3 runs to 14 residues. CDR1 and CDR2 (germline): SGDLS, YYNGEE. The CDR3 bases are TGTGCCAGCAGCGTCTCCGAGGGCTACAATGAGCAGTTCTTC. This sequence encodes CASSVSEGYNEQFF.

The rearrangement links TRBV4-1 to TRBJ1-6; the D gene is possibly TRBD1 (5 bases). The CDR3 contains 13 residues. The germline V and J ends were trimmed by 5 bases and 14 bases, with 16 bases remaining between them. Germline V gene lookup returns CDR1 MGHRA and CDR2 YSYEKL. The CDR3 reads CASSVVGTLTLHF. CDR3 bases: TGCGCCAGCAGCGTCGTGGGGACTCTCACCCTCCACTTT.

The chain links TRBV7-8 to TRBJ1-5, with D tentatively TRBD1 (5 bases). Germline V gene data show CDR1 as SGHVS and CDR2 as FQNEAQ. CDR3 length: 15 amino acids. V lost 0 bases to trimming and J lost 3 bases, with 9 bases between them. CDR3 sequence reads: CASSLARGNNQPQHF. The CDR3 nucleotides are TGTGCCAGCAGCTTAGCAAGGGGTAACAATCAGCCCCAGCATTTT.

The V gene is TRBV14, the J gene TRBJ1-2; D is possibly TRBD1 (6 bases). From germline, CDR1 is SGHDN and CDR2 FVKESK. V was pared by 5 bases and J by 5 bases, with 9 bases between. This CDR3 has 12 amino acids. CDR3 residues: CASSRTAYGYTF. CDR3 bases: TGTGCCAGCAGCAGGACAGCTTATGGCTACACCTTC. Together with reference TRBV14 and TRBJ1-2, the CDR3 gives the full variable domain: EAGVTQFPSHSVIEKGQTVTLRCDPISGHDNLYWYRRVMGKEIKFLLHFVKESKQDESGMPNNRFLAERTGGTYSTLKVQPAELEDSGVYFCASSRTAYGYTFGSGTRLTVV.

The count of this clone is one. The rearrangement joins TRBV5-4 to TRBJ2-2; 8 nucleotides line up with TRBD2. Losses at the gene ends were 0 bases for V and 6 bases for J; bases not matched to a gene: 1. Looked up from germline, CDR1 is SGHNT and CDR2 is YYREEE (reference sequence). The CDR3 consists of 14 residues. CDR3 nucleotides: TGTGCCAGCAGCTTGGCGGGGGGGGCCGGGGAGCTGTTTTTT. This codes for CASSLAGGAGELFF.

The rearrangement links TRBV5-1 to TRBJ2-5; D unresolved. This CDR3 is 13 amino acids long. Trimming removed 1 base at V and 3 bases at J, with 7 bases between. The V gene's germline CDR1 is SGHRS and CDR2 YFSETQ. DNA for the CDR3: TGCGCCAGCAGCTTGACAGCTGAAGAGACCCAGTACTTC. As protein: CASSLTAEETQYF.

J is TRBJ2-1 and V is TRBV19; 12 nucleotides match TRBD1. Per the germline V gene, CDR1 is LNHDA and CDR2 is SQIVND (reference sequence). This CDR3 contains 16 residues. V shed 4 bases, J shed 7 bases, and the junction held 8 bases outside the gene matches. The CDR3 is CASSTGDRGLRNEQFF. CDR3 DNA: TGTGCCAGTAGTACAGGGGACAGGGGGCTTAGGAATGAGCAGTTCTTC. Full variable domain (rest looked up from reference TRBV19 and TRBJ2-1): DGGITQSPKYLFRKEGQNVTLSCEQNLNHDAMYWYRQDPGQGLRLIYYSQIVNDFQKGDIAEGYSVSREKKESFPLTVTSAQKNPTAFYLCASSTGDRGLRNEQFFGPGTRLTVL.

This clone was observed once. The chain recombines TRBV9 with TRBJ1-6; D remains ambiguous. The V gene's germline CDR1 is SGDLS and CDR2 YYNGEE. This CDR3 is built from 16 residues. The V gene lost 0 bases and the J gene lost 0 bases, with 7 bases spanning the gap. The CDR3 DNA reads as TGTGCCAGCAGCGTAGGCAGCGACTCCTATAATTCACCCCTCCACTTT. Residues: CASSVGSDSYNSPLHF.

V and J are TRBV6-6 and TRBJ2-2; 10 bases align to TRBD1. The length of the CDR3 is 16 residues. J gave up 6 bases and V 6 bases, and 10 bases lay outside the gene matches. CDR1 is MNHNY and CDR2 is SVGAGI in the germline V gene (reference sequence). The CDR3 DNA follows: TGTGCCAGCAGGCCAGGGGACAGGGGCTTCCCCGGGGAGCTGTTTTTT. Protein: CASRPGDRGFPGELFF.

V is TRBV9 and J is TRBJ1-2, with a tentative D call TRBD1 (5 bases). Between the trimmed V and J ends, which lost 4 bases and 5 bases, there was a span of 12 bases. Germline-derived CDR1 and CDR2 are SGDLS and YYNGEE. The CDR3 has 13 residues. The CDR3 coding sequence is TGTGCCAGCAGCCCAGGGTTCCAGTATGGCTACACCTTC. It codes for CASSPGFQYGYTF.

The chain combines TRBV11-3 with TRBJ2-5, with D maybe TRBD2 (6 bases). CDR3 size: 13 residues. The V gene's germline CDR1 is SGHNT and CDR2 YENEEA. Trimming took 5 bases from V and 2 from J, leaving 9 bases between them. The CDR3 region is CASSRDSQETQYF. The CDR3 nucleotides read TGTGCCAGCAGCCGGGACTCTCAAGAGACCCAGTACTTC.

This sequence joins TRBV7-9 and TRBJ2-3; 11 bases line up with TRBD2. The V gene's germline CDR1 is SEHNR and CDR2 FQNEAQ (reference sequence). J was trimmed by 10 bases and V by 4 bases; bases with no gene match: 10. The CDR3 covers 15 residues. The CDR3 here is CASSSSPGLAGAQYF. In DNA, the CDR3 is TGTGCCAGCAGCTCCTCCCCCGGACTAGCGGGCGCGCAGTATTTT.

The CDR3 spells CASSLVWTSGSTDTQYF. Written as DNA, the CDR3 is TGTGCCAGCAGCTTGGTCTGGACTAGCGGGAGCACAGATACGCAGTATTTT. The J gene is TRBJ2-3, the V gene TRBV5-6; 11 bases align to TRBD2. The germline V gene encodes CDR1 SGHDT and CDR2 YYEEEE. The CDR3 is 17 amino acids. J gave up 0 bases and V 0 bases, and 3 bases lay outside the gene matches.

This clone was seen a single time. The chain carries TRBV7-9 and TRBJ2-1; D possibly corresponds to TRBD2 (5 bases). Germline V lookup: CDR1 SEHNR, CDR2 FQNEAQ (reference sequence). This CDR3 comprises 12 residues. Trimming took 5 bases from V and 10 from J, leaving 12 bases between them. The CDR3, as DNA: TGTGCCAGCAGCACCTACTCGGGGGAGCAGTTCTTC. Its protein is CASSTYSGEQFF.

The V call is TRBV21-1, the J call TRBJ2-1; the table gives TRBD2 as D, unverified against the DNA. TRBV21-1 is an annotated pseudogene. This CDR3 is built from 16 residues. The DNA of the CDR3 is TGTGCCAGCAGCCCGCCCCTGGGGAGCGGGAGTATTGAGCAGTTCTTC. Translation: CASSPPLGSGSIEQFF.

This clone has only one observation. The rearrangement joins TRBV24-1 to TRBJ2-2, with unresolved D. The CDR3 extends over 12 amino acids. Trimming cost V 6 bases and J 7 bases, with 8 bases left between them. Germline CDR1 and CDR2: KGHDR and SFDVKD. In nucleotides, the CDR3 is TGTGCCACCAGTCTGGAGTTCGGGGAGCTGTTTTTT. Its translation is CATSLEFGELFF.

The chain links TRBV19 to TRBJ2-7; 7 nucleotides match TRBD1. From germline, CDR1 is LNHDA and CDR2 SQIVND (reference sequence). The CDR3 is 13 amino acids. Trimming removed 4 bases from V and 7 bases from J; junction bases left unmatched: 7. The CDR3 DNA reads as TGTGCCAGTAGTACGACTCGACAGGGTGAGCAGTACTTC. Amino acids: CASSTTRQGEQYF.

The chain employs TRBV2 and TRBJ2-2, with D unresolved. There are 15 residues in the CDR3. Trimming took 1 base from V and 0 from J, leaving 6 bases between them. Germline lookup yields CDR1 SNHLY and CDR2 FYNNEI. The CDR3 sequence: CASSEGGSNTGELFF. The DNA for the CDR3 is TGTGCCAGCAGTGAAGGCGGATCGAACACCGGGGAGCTGTTTTTT.

A word on this clone: Compared with germline, one end of the junction differs, possibly owing to a read error. The gene calls are TRBV2 and TRBJ1-2; weak D call: TRBD1 (6 bases). This CDR3 spans 15 amino acids. Germline CDR1 and CDR2: SNHLY and FYNNEI. The CDR3 protein is CASREGDTTAGGYTF. Here the CDR3 DNA reads TGTGCCAGCAGAGAAGGGGACACCACGGCGGGCGGCTACACCTTC.

The chain uses TRBV9 and TRBJ2-1; D is unclear. CDR3 length equals 15 residues. Germline-derived CDR1 and CDR2 are SGDLS and YYNGEE. The V and J ends lost 0 bases and 0 bases respectively, with 7 bases between them. The CDR3 here is CASSVVGNSYNEQFF. CDR3 nucleotides: TGTGCCAGCAGCGTAGTCGGTAACTCCTACAATGAGCAGTTCTTC.

CDR3 coding DNA: TGTGCCAGCAGGGGGGGGACAGGGGCCACCGGAGTCTATAGCAATCAGCCCCAGCATTTT. This encodes CASRGGTGATGVYSNQPQHF. The V and J genes are TRBV2 and TRBJ1-5; 10 bases agree with TRBD1. CDR3 length equals 20 residues. The V segment lost 6 bases and the J segment 0 bases; nucleotides outside the gene matches: 17. Germline lookup yields CDR1 SNHLY and CDR2 FYNNEI. The full variable domain, its missing parts supplied by reference TRBV2 and TRBJ1-5, is EPEVTQTPSHQVTQMGQEVILRCVPISNHLYFYWYRQILGQKVEFLVSFYNNEISEKSEIFDDQFSVERPDGSNFTLKIRSTKLEDSAMYFCASRGGTGATGVYSNQPQHFGDGTRLSIL.

The chain employs TRBV12-3 or TRBV12-4 and TRBJ1-2; no definite D call. The V end was cut by 6 bases, the J end by 1 base, with 6 bases between. The CDR3 sequence is 12 residues long. Written as DNA, the CDR3 is TGTGCCAGCAGATCCCTTAACTATGGCTACACCTTC. Protein product: CASRSLNYGYTF.

The rearrangement joins TRBV6-5 to TRBJ1-1, with D tentatively TRBD1 (6 bases). The CDR3 is 16 residues long. V lost 2 bases, J lost 6 bases, and 19 bases lay in between. Germline CDR1 MNHEY, CDR2 SVGAGI. This chain's CDR3 is CASSYGGALSGSEAFF. CDR3 sequence (DNA): TGTGCCAGCAGTTACGGGGGGGCACTCTCTGGTTCTGAAGCTTTCTTT.

This chain joins TRBV13 and TRBJ2-7, with TRBD1 matching over 9 bases. V shed 0 bases and J 5 bases; nucleotides not matched to a gene: 5. The V gene's germline CDR1 is PRHDT and CDR2 FYEKMQ (reference sequence). CDR3 length: 15 residues. For the CDR3, the DNA is TGTGCCAGCAGCTTAGGGGACAGGGGTTGGAACGAGCAGTACTTC. It yields the protein CASSLGDRGWNEQYF.

The CDR3 DNA reads TGTGCCAGCAGCCAAGGGCAGCGAGCTTTCTTT. It encodes CASSQGQRAFF. The chain carries TRBV3-1 (or the pseudogene TRBV3-2) and TRBJ1-1; no clear D. The CDR3 contains 11 residues. Trimming stripped 1 base from V and 10 bases from J, with 7 bases between. Germline V lookup: CDR1 LGHDT, CDR2 YNNKEL (reference sequence).

J is TRBJ1-4 and V is TRBV28; 7 positions match TRBD1. Germline V CDR1 and CDR2: MDHEN, SYDVKM. V gave up 6 bases and J gave up 8 bases; unmatched junction bases: 6. This CDR3 has 13 amino acids. For the CDR3, the DNA is TGTGCCAGCAGGACAGGGTATTTAGAAAAACTGTTTTTT. Translation: CASRTGYLEKLFF.

This rearrangement joins TRBV3-1 (or the pseudogene TRBV3-2) to TRBJ1-6; tentatively, D is TRBD1 (5 bases). The CDR3 is 13 amino acids. Germline V CDR1 and CDR2: LGHDT, YNNKEL (reference sequence). With 10 bases removed from V and 5 bases from J, the gap between germline ends came to 12 bases. CDR3: CATRQLNNSPLHF. CDR3 sequence (DNA): TGTGCCACCAGACAGCTTAATAATTCACCCCTCCACTTT.